The 9 T cell receptor beta chains below were found in one sample sequenced in a study. Tregs were sorted as CD4+CD25+CD127-/low cells. TCRdb re-called the 5' RACE reads through MiXCR, storing one row per CDR3 protein. The sample gives 7,000 to 9,500 distinct CDR3 sequences, over 35% of which show up once; 2.9% is in the top ten. Sample: Tregs sorted from a lymph node. The receptor set was obtained from a female donor with breast cancer.

This clonotype was counted a few times. The DNA of the CDR3 is TGTGCCAGCAGCTTAGCGGGGCACAGGGGGCATCTTGGCTACACCTTC. Residues: CASSLAGHRGHLGYTF. The chain has TRBV7-2 and TRBJ1-2; TRBD1 agrees at 9 bases. J was trimmed by 7 bases and V by 0 bases; bases with no gene match: 9. Germline CDR1 and CDR2: SGHTA and FQGNSA. The length of the CDR3 is 16 residues.

The genes are TRBV20-1 and TRBJ1-5; the D gene is possibly TRBD1 (6 bases). This CDR3 is built from 13 residues. CDR1 is DFQATT, CDR2 SNEGSKA, per germline (reference sequence). Trimming stripped 6 bases from V and 6 bases from J, with 15 bases between. CDR3 sequence reads: CSATNRESQPQHF. For the CDR3, the DNA is TGCAGTGCAACAAACAGGGAATCTCAGCCCCAGCATTTT.

The V call is TRBV20-1, the J call TRBJ2-7; D perhaps matches TRBD2 (6 bases). V lost 3 bases, J lost 7 bases, and 22 bases lay in between. CDR3 length: 15 amino acids. Germline V gene lookup returns CDR1 DFQATT and CDR2 SNEGSKA (reference sequence). In nucleotides, the CDR3 is TGCAGTGCTAGGGCGACGACTAGTACCCTTTGGGAGCAGTACTTC. It specifies CSARATTSTLWEQYF.

This chain connects TRBV4-1 to TRBJ2-5; D assignment may be TRBD1 or TRBD2 (5 bases each). Trimming left V 5 bases short and J 0 bases short, with 10 bases between. CDR1 is MGHRA and CDR2 is YSYEKL in the germline V gene. The CDR3 has 14 residues. The CDR3 protein is CASSFRGDQETQYF. The CDR3 DNA is TGCGCCAGCAGCTTCAGAGGGGACCAAGAGACCCAGTACTTC.

The chain uses TRBV12-3 or TRBV12-4 and TRBJ2-1; no definite D call. Trimming took 3 bases from V and 3 from J, leaving 9 bases between them. This CDR3 contains 14 residues. In nucleotides, the CDR3 is TGTGCCAGCAGTTTTTCCCAGGACTACAATGAGCAGTTCTTC. Translated, it gives CASSFSQDYNEQFF.

The chain joins TRBV20-1 to TRBJ2-7; TRBD2 matches 12 bases. V was clipped by 3 bases and J by 3 bases; unmatched bases: 3. CDR3 size: 14 residues. Germline assignment: CDR1 DFQATT and CDR2 SNEGSKA (reference sequence). The CDR3 protein is CSASPSGGGYEQYF. CDR3 in DNA: TGCAGTGCTAGCCCTAGCGGGGGGGGCTACGAGCAGTACTTC.

The rearrangement links TRBV4-1 to TRBJ2-7, with 8 positions matching TRBD2. From germline, CDR1 is MGHRA and CDR2 YSYEKL. The CDR3 is 15 residues long. V lost 3 bases, J lost 7 bases, and 11 bases stayed unmatched. Here the CDR3 DNA reads TGCGCCAGCAGCCAGCCTGCAGCGGGAGTTGGAGAGCAGTACTTC. It translates to CASSQPAAGVGEQYF.

This chain links TRBV4-1 with TRBJ2-7, with D unresolved. Per germline, CDR1 MGHRA and CDR2 YSYEKL. Trimming took off 0 bases at V and 6 bases at J, with 12 bases between the two ends. The CDR3 totals 14 residues. CDR3 DNA: TGCGCCAGCAGCCAAGATATCCCCCTCCGCGAGCAGTACTTC. This gives the protein CASSQDIPLREQYF.

This clonotype was counted between two and nine times. The chain uses TRBV6-5 and TRBJ1-6, with D hard to call. Germline lookup yields CDR1 MNHEY and CDR2 SVGAGI. Deletions cut 3 bases from V and 8 bases from J, with 8 bases between. The CDR3 covers 13 residues. In DNA, the CDR3 is TGTGCCAGCAGTTATGTGGCAGATTCACCCCTCCACTTT. It codes for CASSYVADSPLHF.